A selection of T cell receptor beta chains follows, all from one sample in a study of CD8 T cells in Susac syndrome. TCRdb passed the immunoSEQ multiplex PCR reads through MiXCR, listing each CDR3 protein once. The table has 95,000 to 150,000 distinct CDR3 sequences, around 94% seen once; the top ten hold about 0.28%. Sequenced: CD8+ T cells from PBMCs. Every receptor here comes from a human donor with Susac syndrome. CDR3s include the opening cysteine and the closing phenylalanine or tryptophan. Fields, in order: CDR3 length, J gene, V gene, clone size, D gene, CDR3 protein, CDR3 DNA. D genes are given only for firm matches. Size values are once, few and many counts, or a class for expanded clones, and some rows have none.

CDR3 length: 15; J gene: TRBJ2-1; V gene: TRBV27; clone size: NA; D gene: TRBD2; CDR3 protein: CASIGSGAPYNEQFF; CDR3 DNA: TGTGCCAGCATAGGTAGCGGGGCCCCCTACAATGAGCAGTTCTTC
CDR3 length: 14; J gene: TRBJ1-5; V gene: TRBV29-1; clone size: NA; D gene: NA; CDR3 protein: CSVVQGQGGQPQHF; CDR3 DNA: TGCAGCGTTGTTCAGGGGCAGGGAGGTCAGCCCCAGCATTTT
CDR3 length: 13; J gene: TRBJ2-5; V gene: TRBV5-1; clone size: once; D gene: NA; CDR3 protein: CASSLVQGKTQYF; CDR3 DNA: TGCGCCAGCAGCTTGGTCCAGGGAAAGACCCAGTACTTC
CDR3 length: 13; J gene: TRBJ2-5; V gene: TRBV2; clone size: NA; D gene: NA; CDR3 protein: CASSSPVGETQYF; CDR3 DNA: TGTGCCAGCAGTTCCCCGGTGGGGGAGACCCAGTACTTC
CDR3 length: 16; J gene: TRBJ1-2; V gene: TRBV11-2; clone size: once; D gene: TRBD1; CDR3 protein: CASSLLSSDRARSGTF; CDR3 DNA: TGTGCCAGCAGCTTACTCTCCTCGGACAGGGCCCGGAGTGGCACCTTC
CDR3 length: 16; J gene: TRBJ2-7; V gene: TRBV24-1; clone size: NA; D gene: NA; CDR3 protein: CATSTEPRAGDHEQYF; CDR3 DNA: TGTGCCACCAGCACCGAACCTCGCGCAGGGGACCACGAGCAGTACTTC
CDR3 length: 16; J gene: TRBJ2-7; V gene: TRBV9; clone size: NA; D gene: TRBD1; CDR3 protein: CASSVAGNRGRREQYF; CDR3 DNA: TGTGCCAGCAGCGTAGCTGGGAACAGGGGGCGCAGAGAGCAGTACTTC
CDR3 length: 14; J gene: TRBJ2-7; V gene: TRBV19; clone size: once; D gene: NA; CDR3 protein: CASSISDWNYEQYF; CDR3 DNA: TGTGCCAGTAGTATTAGTGATTGGAACTACGAGCAGTACTTC
CDR3 length: 15; J gene: TRBJ2-5; V gene: TRBV4-1; clone size: NA; D gene: TRBD1; CDR3 protein: CASSQVGDRGETQYF; CDR3 DNA: TGCGCCAGCAGCCAAGTCGGCGACAGGGGGGAGACCCAGTACTTC
CDR3 length: 12; J gene: TRBJ2-7; V gene: TRBV19; clone size: NA; D gene: TRBD1; CDR3 protein: CASLDRDGEQYF; CDR3 DNA: TGTGCCAGCTTAGACAGGGATGGAGAGCAGTACTTC
CDR3 length: 15; J gene: TRBJ2-1; V gene: TRBV19; clone size: NA; D gene: TRBD2; CDR3 protein: CASTQLAGGPIEQFF; CDR3 DNA: TGTGCCAGTACCCAACTAGCGGGGGGGCCTATTGAGCAGTTCTTC
CDR3 length: 13; J gene: TRBJ2-5; V gene: TRBV12-3/TRBV12-4; clone size: NA; D gene: NA; CDR3 protein: CASSLAQEETQYF; CDR3 DNA: TGTGCCAGCAGTTTGGCACAGGAAGAGACCCAGTACTTC
CDR3 length: 13; J gene: TRBJ1-1; V gene: TRBV30; clone size: NA; D gene: NA; CDR3 protein: CAWSVLANTEAFF; CDR3 DNA: TGTGCCTGGAGTGTATTAGCGAACACTGAAGCTTTCTTT
CDR3 length: 17; J gene: TRBJ2-2; V gene: TRBV7-8; clone size: NA; D gene: NA; CDR3 protein: CASSSDFGGNLSGELFF; CDR3 DNA: TGTGCCAGCAGCTCTGACTTTGGCGGGAATCTAAGCGGGGAGCTGTTTTTT
CDR3 length: 11; J gene: TRBJ2-2; V gene: TRBV6-2/TRBV6-3; clone size: NA; D gene: NA; CDR3 protein: CASGGPGELFF; CDR3 DNA: TGTGCCAGCGGGGGGCCCGGGGAGCTGTTTTTT
CDR3 length: 14; J gene: TRBJ1-4; V gene: TRBV29-1; clone size: NA; D gene: NA; CDR3 protein: CSVEEAASNEKLFF; CDR3 DNA: TGCAGCGTTGAAGAGGCAGCCTCTAATGAAAAACTGTTTTTT
CDR3 length: 13; J gene: TRBJ2-1; V gene: TRBV12-3/TRBV12-4; clone size: NA; D gene: NA; CDR3 protein: CASTESSYNEQFF; CDR3 DNA: TGTGCCAGCACCGAAAGCTCCTACAATGAGCAGTTCTTC
CDR3 length: 14; J gene: TRBJ2-7; V gene: TRBV5-1; clone size: NA; D gene: TRBD1; CDR3 protein: CASSVDRGGYEQYF; CDR3 DNA: TGCGCCAGCAGCGTGGACAGGGGAGGATACGAGCAGTACTTC
CDR3 length: 13; J gene: TRBJ2-7; V gene: TRBV29-1; clone size: NA; D gene: NA; CDR3 protein: CSVLGLSSYEQYF; CDR3 DNA: TGCAGCGTCTTGGGGTTGAGCTCCTACGAGCAGTACTTC
CDR3 length: 14; J gene: TRBJ2-7; V gene: TRBV3-1; clone size: NA; D gene: TRBD1; CDR3 protein: CASSQKQGAYEQYF; CDR3 DNA: TGTGCCAGCAGCCAAAAACAGGGGGCCTACGAGCAGTACTTC